Listed below are T cell receptor beta chains from one sample, sequenced in a study of OX40 agonist ivuxolimab in advanced cancers. Profiling relied on immunoSEQ multiplex PCR, and the TCRdb table lists in-frame clones only, not all of them. Of about 35,000 clones listed, 84% are singletons. The material was CD4+ or CD8+ T cells sorted from blood, obtained in a trial of the OX40 agonist ivuxolimab. The receptor source for this set is an adult with an advanced solid tumor such as melanoma, head and neck, liver or kidney cancer. Both conserved end residues are part of each CDR3. Part of the rows lack a size; the others show once, few, many or a class for expanded clones.

clone size,J gene,V gene,CDR3 protein
few,TRBJ1-3,TRBV6-5,CASSYRGPRGGNTIYF
NA,TRBJ2-7,TRBV29-1,CSVRGLAGTLEQYF
once,TRBJ2-2,TRBV19,CASNPSGSPGELFF
NA,TRBJ2-3,TRBV30,CACLRVAGGTDTQYF
few,TRBJ1-1,TRBV7-2,CASTRRTGMNTEAFF
NA,TRBJ2-7,TRBV5-6,CSKGQHRLGEQYF
NA,TRBJ2-6,TRBV27,CASSWGRTGLSSGANVLTF
NA,TRBJ2-5,TRBV11-1,CASSLGETQYF
few,TRBJ1-1,TRBV29-1,CGGMNTEAFF
NA,TRBJ2-7,TRBV6-5,CASSGQGYEQYF
NA,TRBJ2-1,TRBV4-1,CASSQSFANEQFF
NA,TRBJ2-1,TRBV6-4,CASSDLASGRDEQFF
NA,TRBJ1-3,TRBV28,CATSTGGFGNTIYF
NA,TRBJ2-6,TRBV7-7,CASSPATGNSGANVLTF
NA,TRBJ1-2,TRBV6-5,CASSRAGAYGYTF
NA,TRBJ1-5,TRBV6-6,CASSYLTEGQPQHF
NA,TRBJ2-1,TRBV4-1,CASSQILAGDYNEQFF
NA,TRBJ1-1,TRBV19,CASTSRGQPEAFF
NA,TRBJ2-7,TRBV27,CASSPGQVYEQYF
NA,TRBJ2-1,TRBV18,CASSFGTGAGNEQFF
once,TRBJ1-1,TRBV28,CASSLQGVKSEAFF
NA,TRBJ2-1,TRBV5-6,CASSGIVVYNEQFF
NA,TRBJ1-1,TRBV6-5,CASSYQEGRSTEAFF